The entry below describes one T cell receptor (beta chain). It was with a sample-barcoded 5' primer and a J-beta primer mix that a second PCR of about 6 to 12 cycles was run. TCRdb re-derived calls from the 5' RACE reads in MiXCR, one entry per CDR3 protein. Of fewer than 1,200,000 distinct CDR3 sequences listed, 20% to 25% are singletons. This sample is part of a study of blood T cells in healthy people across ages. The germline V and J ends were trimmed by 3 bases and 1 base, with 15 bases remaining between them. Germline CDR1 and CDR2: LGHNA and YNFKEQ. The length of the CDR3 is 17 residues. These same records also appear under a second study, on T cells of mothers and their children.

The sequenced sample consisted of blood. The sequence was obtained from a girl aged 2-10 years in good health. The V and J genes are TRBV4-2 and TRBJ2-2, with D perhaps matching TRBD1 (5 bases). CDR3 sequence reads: CASSHGPDRQNTGELFF. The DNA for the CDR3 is TGTGCCAGCAGCCATGGACCAGACAGACAGAACACCGGGGAGCTGTTTTTT.